This T cell receptor (beta chain) was obtained from a study of beta chain features in type 1 diabetes. Study background: Sorted cells examined across all samples numbered 85 million to 130 million. Points from the study as a whole: Moderately but significantly shorter TCRB CDR3s were found in Type 1 diabetes patients in all four CD4+ subsets.

Since all of the isolated RNA was reverse transcribed, expressed TCRB transcripts were what got sequenced. Repertoires were generated with immunoSEQ multiplex PCR, while TCRdb's copy carries only in-frame clones and drops some. The sample records about 640,000 clones, around 12% being singletons. This clone was found a few times. Its cognate antigen is unknown. Germline CDR1 and CDR2: KGHSH and LQKENI. The CDR3 has 14 residues. V shed 2 bases, J shed 6 bases, and the junction held 0 bases outside the gene matches. The specimen sequenced was naive CD4+ T cells from blood. The J gene is TRBJ2-1, the V gene TRBV18; 11 nucleotides agree with TRBD2. This receptor was identified in a man aged 25-45 years with type 1 diabetes. The DNA for the CDR3 is TGTGCCAGCTCACCAGGGACTAGCGGCAATGAGCAGTTCTTC. This sequence encodes CASSPGTSGNEQFF.